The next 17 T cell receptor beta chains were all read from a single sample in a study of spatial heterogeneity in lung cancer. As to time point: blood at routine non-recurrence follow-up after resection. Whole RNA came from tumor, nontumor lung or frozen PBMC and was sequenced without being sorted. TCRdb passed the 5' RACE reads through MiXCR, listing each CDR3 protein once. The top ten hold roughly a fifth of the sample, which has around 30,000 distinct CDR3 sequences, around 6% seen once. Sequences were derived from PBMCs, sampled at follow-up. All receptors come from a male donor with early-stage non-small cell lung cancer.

CDR3 nucleotides: TGTGCCAGCTCGGGACAGGGTCAAGATACGCAGTATTTT. This sequence encodes CASSGQGQDTQYF. The rearrangement joins TRBV6-1 to TRBJ2-3, with 9 bases aligning to TRBD1. The V gene's germline CDR1 is MNHNS and CDR2 SASEGT. The CDR3 extends over 13 amino acids. With V trimmed by 8 bases and J by 5 bases, 5 bases remained unmatched.

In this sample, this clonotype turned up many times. The CDR3 DNA reads TGTGCCAGCAGTTACAGCCAGGGTGAAGAAAAACTGTTTTTT. This translates into CASSYSQGEEKLFF. The genes are TRBV6-6 and TRBJ1-4, with D perhaps matching TRBD1 (5 bases). V gave up 2 bases and J gave up 8 bases, with 12 bases separating them. Germline V gives CDR1 MNHNY, CDR2 SVGAGI (reference sequence). This CDR3 spans 14 amino acids.

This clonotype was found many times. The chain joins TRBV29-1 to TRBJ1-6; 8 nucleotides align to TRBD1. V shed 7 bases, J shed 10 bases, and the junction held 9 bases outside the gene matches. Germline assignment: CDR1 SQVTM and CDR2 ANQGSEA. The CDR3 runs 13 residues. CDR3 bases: TGCAGCGCCAAGACAGGGGAAGGATCACCCCTCCACTTT. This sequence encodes CSAKTGEGSPLHF.

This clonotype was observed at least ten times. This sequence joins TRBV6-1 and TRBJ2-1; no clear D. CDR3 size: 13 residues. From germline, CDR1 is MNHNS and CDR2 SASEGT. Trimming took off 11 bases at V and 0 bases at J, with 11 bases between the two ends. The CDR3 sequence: CAADPSSYNEQFF. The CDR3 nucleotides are TGTGCCGCCGACCCCAGCTCCTACAATGAGCAGTTCTTC.

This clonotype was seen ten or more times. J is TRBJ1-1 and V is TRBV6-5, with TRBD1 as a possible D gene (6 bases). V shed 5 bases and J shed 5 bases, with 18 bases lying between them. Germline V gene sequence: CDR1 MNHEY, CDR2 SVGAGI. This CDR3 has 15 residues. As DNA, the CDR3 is TGTGCCAGCAGTCCCCCAACAGGGACGGGTACTGAAGCTTTCTTT. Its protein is CASSPPTGTGTEAFF.

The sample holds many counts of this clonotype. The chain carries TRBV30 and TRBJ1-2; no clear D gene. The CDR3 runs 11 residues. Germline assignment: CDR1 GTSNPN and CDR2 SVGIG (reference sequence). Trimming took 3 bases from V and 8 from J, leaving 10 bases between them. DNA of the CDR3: TGTGCCTGGAGCCTCGGTACCGGCTACACCTTC. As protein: CAWSLGTGYTF.

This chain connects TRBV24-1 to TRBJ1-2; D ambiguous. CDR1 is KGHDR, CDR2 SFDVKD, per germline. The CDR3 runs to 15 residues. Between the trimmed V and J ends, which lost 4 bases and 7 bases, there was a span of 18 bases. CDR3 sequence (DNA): TGTGCCACCAGTGACTCCCTTACAGAGCTCCCTGGCTACACCTTC. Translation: CATSDSLTELPGYTF.

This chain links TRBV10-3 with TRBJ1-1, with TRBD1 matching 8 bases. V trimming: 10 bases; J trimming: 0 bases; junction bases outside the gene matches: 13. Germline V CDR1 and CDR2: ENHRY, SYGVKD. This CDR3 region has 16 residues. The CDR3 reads CATSPTGEGLNTEAFF. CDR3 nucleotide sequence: TGTGCCACCAGCCCGACAGGGGAGGGGTTGAACACTGAAGCTTTCTTT.

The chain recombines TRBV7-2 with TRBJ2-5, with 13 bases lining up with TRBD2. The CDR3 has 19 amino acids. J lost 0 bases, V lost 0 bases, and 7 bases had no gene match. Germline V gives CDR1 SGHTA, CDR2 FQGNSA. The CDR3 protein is CASSLAPFGLAGDQETQYF. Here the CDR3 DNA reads TGTGCCAGCAGCTTAGCCCCCTTCGGACTAGCGGGAGACCAAGAGACCCAGTACTTC.

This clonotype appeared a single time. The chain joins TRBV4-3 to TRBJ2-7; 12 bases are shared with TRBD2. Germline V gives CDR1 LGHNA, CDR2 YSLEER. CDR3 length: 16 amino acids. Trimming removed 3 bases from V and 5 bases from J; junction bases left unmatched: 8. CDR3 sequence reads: CASSHSSGRAKNEQYV. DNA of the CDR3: TGCGCCAGCAGCCACTCTAGCGGGAGGGCCAAGAACGAGCAGTACGTC.

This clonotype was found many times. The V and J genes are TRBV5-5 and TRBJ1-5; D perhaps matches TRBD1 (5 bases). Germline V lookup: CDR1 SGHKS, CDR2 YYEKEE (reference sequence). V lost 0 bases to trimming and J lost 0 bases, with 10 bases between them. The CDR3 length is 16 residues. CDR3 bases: TGTGCCAGCAGCTTGGTGGGGGGAGATAGCAATCAGCCCCAGCATTTT. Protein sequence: CASSLVGGDSNQPQHF.

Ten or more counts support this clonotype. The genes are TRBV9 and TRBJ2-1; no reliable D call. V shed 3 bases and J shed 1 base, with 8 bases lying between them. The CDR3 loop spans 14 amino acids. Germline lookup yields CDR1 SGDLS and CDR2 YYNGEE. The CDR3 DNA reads TGTGCCAGCAGCGGGGGATCTTCCTACAATGAGCAGTTCTTC. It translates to CASSGGSSYNEQFF.

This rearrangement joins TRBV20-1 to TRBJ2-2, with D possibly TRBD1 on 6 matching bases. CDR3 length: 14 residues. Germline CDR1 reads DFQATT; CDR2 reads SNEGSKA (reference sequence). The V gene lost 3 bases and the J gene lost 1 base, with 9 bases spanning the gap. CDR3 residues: CSARTGGNTGELFF. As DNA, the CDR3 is TGCAGTGCTAGGACAGGCGGGAACACCGGGGAGCTGTTTTTT.

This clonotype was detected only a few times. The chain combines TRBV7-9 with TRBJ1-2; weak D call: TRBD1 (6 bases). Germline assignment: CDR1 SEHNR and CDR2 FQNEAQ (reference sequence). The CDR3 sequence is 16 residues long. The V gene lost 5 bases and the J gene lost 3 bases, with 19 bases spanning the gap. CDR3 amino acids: CASSRPLTGADYGYTF. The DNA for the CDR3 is TGTGCCAGCAGCCGGCCACTGACGGGGGCTGACTATGGCTACACCTTC.

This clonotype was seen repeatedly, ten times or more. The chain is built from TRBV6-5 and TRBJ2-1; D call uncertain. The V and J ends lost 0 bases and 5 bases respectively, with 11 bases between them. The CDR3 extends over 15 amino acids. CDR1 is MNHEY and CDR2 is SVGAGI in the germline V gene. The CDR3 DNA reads TGTGCCAGCAGTTACTCGGGTCGGGCAAACAATGAGCAGTTCTTC. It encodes CASSYSGRANNEQFF.

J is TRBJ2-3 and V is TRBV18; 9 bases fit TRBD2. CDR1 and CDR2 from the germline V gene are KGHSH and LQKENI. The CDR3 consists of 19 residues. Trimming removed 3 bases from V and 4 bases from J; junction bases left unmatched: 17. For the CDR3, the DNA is TGTGCCAGCTCACCTCGTTCGGCGGGGGGGCCAGGTTTGGCAGATACGCAGTATTTT. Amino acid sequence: CASSPRSAGGPGLADTQYF.

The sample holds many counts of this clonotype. CDR3 sequence: CASSVAPQGVYNEQFF. CDR3 in DNA: TGTGCCAGCAGCGTAGCCCCCCAGGGGGTGTACAATGAGCAGTTCTTC. The V gene is TRBV9, the J gene TRBJ2-1, with TRBD1 matching over 7 bases. The germline V gene encodes CDR1 SGDLS and CDR2 YYNGEE. The CDR3 runs to 16 residues. V was clipped by 0 bases and J by 4 bases; unmatched bases: 7.